Listed here are 13 T cell receptor beta chains from one sample, sequenced in a study of response to subunit inactivated influenza vaccine. TCRdb re-derived calls from the RT-PCR reads in MiXCR, one entry per CDR3 protein. This sample has about half a million distinct CDR3 sequences, with under 9% found just once. The starting material was PBMCs from blood, obtained roughly 24 months after vaccination. The receptor set was obtained from a man between 50 and 69 years old who received an inactivated influenza vaccine.

This clonotype was observed many times. V gene TRBV29-1 combines with J gene TRBJ2-3; 9 nucleotides match TRBD1. The CDR3 is 16 amino acids. V dropped 8 bases and J dropped 1; count of bases not matched to a gene: 13. CDR1 and CDR2 (germline): SQVTM, ANQGSEA. CDR3 in DNA: TGCAGCACGAAGGGACAGGGTGGTAGAGGCACAGATACGCAGTATTTT. This gives the protein CSTKGQGGRGTDTQYF.

The V call is TRBV5-5, the J call TRBJ2-3, with D hard to call. Germline V lookup: CDR1 SGHKS, CDR2 YYEKEE (reference sequence). The ends were cut back, 0 bases at V and 9 bases at J, with 11 bases in the middle. The CDR3 has 13 amino acids. In nucleotides, the CDR3 is TGTGCCAGCAGCTTGGACAGCTTCTACACGCAGTATTTT. The encoded protein is CASSLDSFYTQYF.

The chain is built from TRBV14 and TRBJ2-2; no definite D call. Trimming shortened V by 2 bases and J by 1 base, and 5 bases separated the two germline ends. Germline CDR1 SGHDN, CDR2 FVKESK. CDR3 length: 14 amino acids. Here the CDR3 DNA reads TGTGCCAGCAGCCAACTAGTGAACACCGGGGAGCTGTTTTTT. It translates to CASSQLVNTGELFF.

This chain joins TRBV4-3 and TRBJ2-3, with D maybe TRBD2 (6 bases). Deletions cut 4 bases from V and 1 base from J, with 15 bases between. The CDR3 has 16 residues. Germline V gives CDR1 LGHNA, CDR2 YSLEER. As DNA, the CDR3 is TGCGCCAGCAGCCTAAATGGTGCTAGCGGCACAGATACGCAGTATTTT. Translation gives CASSLNGASGTDTQYF.

The chain's CDR3 is CASSFDHSYEQYF. The DNA of the CDR3 is TGTGCCAGCAGCTTCGATCACTCCTACGAGCAGTACTTC. This chain uses TRBV11-2 with TRBJ2-7, with D unresolved. The germline V and J ends were trimmed by 3 bases and 0 bases, with 6 bases remaining between them. Germline CDR1 SGHAT, CDR2 FQNNGV. The CDR3 totals 13 residues.

As regards this clonotype: This clone may be a read error of a much larger clone one base away. V is TRBV3-1 and J is TRBJ2-2; D unresolved. CDR3 length: 18 residues. Germline values: CDR1 LGHDT, CDR2 YNNKEL (reference sequence). CDR3 region: CASCQWITPDGYTGELFF. The CDR3 bases are TGTGCCAGCTGCCAGTGGATCACCCCCGATGGATACACCGGGGAGCTGTTTTTT.

The chain is built from TRBV11-3 and TRBJ2-7; D gene unclear. The CDR3 is 18 amino acids. V dropped 1 base and J dropped 0 bases, with 19 bases sitting between them. Germline V gene sequence: CDR1 SGHNT, CDR2 YENEEA. The CDR3 DNA is TGTGCCAGCAGCTTAGGTTGGTACAGAAAGTTAAGCTCCTACGAGCAGTACTTC. Amino acid sequence: CASSLGWYRKLSSYEQYF.

Comment on this clonotype: A much more abundant neighbour one base away suggests this may be a read error. V is TRBV11-2 and J is TRBJ2-1, with 7 bases fitting TRBD2. The junction had 6 bases not matched to a gene; V was cut back by 7 bases and J by 0 bases. CDR1 is SGHAT, CDR2 FQNNGV, per germline. The CDR3 consists of 15 residues. The CDR3 nucleotides read TGTGCCAGCACCCGAGCGGGGAACTCCTACAATGAGCAGTTCTTC. This sequence encodes CASTRAGNSYNEQFF.

The chain has TRBV19 and TRBJ2-7, with D possibly TRBD1 on 6 matching bases. Germline-derived CDR1 and CDR2 are LNHDA and SQIVND (reference sequence). The V end lost 5 bases, the J end lost 6 bases, and 14 bases lay between the germline ends. The CDR3 consists of 13 residues. CDR3 nucleotide sequence: TGTGCCAGTAGTCCGACTGGCAGGGGCGAGCAGTACTTC. Translating gives CASSPTGRGEQYF.

This clonotype was counted at least ten times. The V call is TRBV27, the J call TRBJ2-3; TRBD2 aligns across 10 bases. The length of the CDR3 is 14 residues. Trimming removed 7 bases from V and 5 bases from J; junction bases left unmatched: 6. The germline CDR1 and CDR2 sequences are MNHEY and SMNVEV (reference sequence). CDR3: CASKRTSGGDTQYF. The CDR3 DNA sequence: TGTGCCAGCAAGAGGACTAGCGGAGGAGATACGCAGTATTTT.

In this sample, this clonotype turned up many times. The gene calls are TRBV12-3 or TRBV12-4 and TRBJ2-1, with 8 positions matching TRBD1. The V gene end was trimmed by 6 bases and the J gene end by 10 bases; junction bases not matched to a gene: 11. This CDR3 region has 14 residues. The CDR3 spells CASSPGGRGSEQFF. For the CDR3, the DNA is TGTGCCAGCAGCCCAGGGGGCCGGGGCAGCGAGCAGTTCTTC.

This clonotype has a handful of counts. The chain is built from TRBV6-2 or TRBV6-3 and TRBJ1-1; the D gene is possibly TRBD1 (6 bases). This CDR3 region has 13 residues. Germline CDR1 is MNHEY and CDR2 is SVGEGT. Trimming took 6 bases from V and 10 from J, leaving 18 bases between them. CDR3 amino acids: CASRPSHREGAFF. CDR3 coding DNA: TGTGCCAGCAGGCCTTCCCACAGGGAGGGAGCTTTCTTT.

The chain carries TRBV5-1 and TRBJ2-5, with D possibly TRBD2 on 5 matching bases. The CDR3 consists of 15 residues. Trimming removed 0 bases at V and 1 base at J, with 10 bases between. Germline values: CDR1 SGHRS, CDR2 YFSETQ. Here the CDR3 reads CASSLDPGSQETQYF. The CDR3 DNA reads as TGCGCCAGCAGCTTGGATCCGGGGTCCCAAGAGACCCAGTACTTC.